This TCR beta chain is drawn from a study of CD8 T cells in ankylosing spondylitis. General study results and limits: Matched synovial fluid from ankylosing spondylitis patients was reported to be enriched for disease-linked clones. A TCR beta motif of 8 or 9 highly homologous variants appeared characteristic of ankylosing spondylitis blood. Certain motif variants had earlier appeared in reactive arthritis synovial fluid and blood. Those disease-linked clones were CD8+; they were also relatively rare in peripheral blood.

By quantitative 5'-RACE with molecular barcodes, the TCR beta libraries were made. TCRdb ran MiXCR on the 5' RACE reads and lists one entry per CDR3 protein. The table includes fewer than 550,000 distinct CDR3 sequences, roughly 5% detected once. Ten or more counts support this clonotype. The antigen is unknown. After removal of 9 bases from V and 7 bases from J, the junction contained 8 bases not matched to a gene. The CDR3 consists of 12 residues. Germline-derived CDR1 and CDR2 are MNHEY and SMNVEV (reference sequence). What was sequenced was blood, either unsorted or a sorted T cell fraction (not recorded which). The V gene is TRBV27, the J gene TRBJ2-7; 8 bases fit TRBD1. The receptor's source is a male donor with ankylosing spondylitis. The CDR3 sequence is CASSGTGSEQYF. CDR3 sequence (DNA): TGTGCCAGTTCCGGGACAGGCTCGGAGCAGTACTTC.